Each of the 3 T cell receptor beta chains below was sequenced from the same sample in a study of vaccination effects on CD4 cells after COVID-19. Following culture for about ten days, CD4+ T cells were isolated. It was two doses of either the BNT162b2 or mRNA-1273 vaccine that participants received. No antigens are known for them. Clones were read by immunoSEQ multiplex PCR, and TCRdb kept only the in-frame ones, dropping some. The sample contains about 57,000 clones, approximately 80% of which appear only once. The sequencing here drew on CD4+ T cells from PBMCs cultured without peptide, taken after COVID-19 vaccination. These receptors all stem from a human donor who received a COVID-19 vaccine.

The chain joins TRBV7-2 to TRBJ2-7; TRBD2 aligns across 10 bases. In germline, CDR1 is SGHTA, CDR2 FQGNSA. CDR3 size: 14 residues. The V segment lost 5 bases and the J segment 2 bases; nucleotides outside the gene matches: 3. DNA of the CDR3: TGTGCCAGCAGCGAACTAGCGGGGCCCTACGAGCAGTACTTC. It codes for CASSELAGPYEQYF.

J is TRBJ1-3 and V is TRBV30, with TRBD1 matching 10 bases. Germline trimming cut 4 bases from V and 2 bases from J; bases unmatched to any gene: 8. The CDR3 extends over 16 amino acids. Germline CDR1 is GTSNPN and CDR2 is SVGIG (reference sequence). The DNA for the CDR3 is TGTGCCTGGACCGTTCCAGGGACAGGGGCTGGAAACACCATATATTTT. Translation: CAWTVPGTGAGNTIYF. Filled out from reference TRBV30 and TRBJ1-3, the complete variable domain reads SQTIHQWPATLVQPVGSPLSLECTVEGTSNPNLYWYRQAAGRGLQLLFYSVGIGQISSEVPQNLSASRPQDRQFILSSKKLLLSDSGFYLCAWTVPGTGAGNTIYFGEGSWLTVV.

The chain is built from TRBV10-3 and TRBJ2-1, with 10 bases lining up with TRBD2. V trimming: 1 base; J trimming: 1 base; junction bases outside the gene matches: 4. Looked up from germline, CDR1 is ENHRY and CDR2 is SYGVKD. The CDR3 is 17 residues long. The CDR3 bases are TGTGCCATCAGTGAGTACAGCGGGAGGGCGTCCTACAATGAGCAGTTCTTC. It translates to CAISEYSGRASYNEQFF.